The rows below give T cell receptor beta chains drawn from one sample of a study of beta chain features in type 1 diabetes. Libraries were prepared by immunoSEQ multiplex PCR; TCRdb keeps only in-frame clonotypes and omits some of them. Of over 150,000 clones in the sample, roughly 7.1% were seen once. The sample consisted of central memory CD4+ T cells from blood. These receptors were obtained from a woman aged 40 to 49 with type 1 diabetes. The CDR3 runs from the conserved cysteine through the conserved F or W. D genes are given only for firm matches. The size entry is marked missing in some rows and otherwise reads once, few, many or a size class.

D gene | J gene | V gene | clone size | CDR3 DNA | CDR3 protein
TRBD1 | TRBJ1-4 | TRBV29-1 | few | TGCAGCGTTACAGGGGGCGCGGGGATACCCACTAATGAAAAACTGTTTTTT | CSVTGGAGIPTNEKLFF
TRBD1 | TRBJ1-4 | TRBV6-5 | - | TGTGCCAGCAGTTACTCGACAGGGAAGGGTGAAAAACTGTTTTTT | CASSYSTGKGEKLFF
TRBD1 | TRBJ1-1 | TRBV28 | few | TGTGCCGTCGAGGACAGGGAAAGTACTGAAGCTTTCTTT | CAVEDRESTEAFF
TRBD2 | TRBJ2-1 | TRBV14 | many | TGTGCCAGCAGCCCTGCTAGCGGGGGCTACAATGAGCAGTTCTTC | CASSPASGGYNEQFF
- | TRBJ2-7 | TRBV9 | - | TGTGCCAGCAGCCCAACTGGTCTCGAGCAGTACTTC | CASSPTGLEQYF
TRBD2 | TRBJ2-1 | TRBV5-1 | few | TGCGCCAGCAGCTCCGGGACTAGCGGGAAGAGCTCCTACAATGAGCAGTTCTTC | CASSSGTSGKSSYNEQFF
- | TRBJ2-1 | TRBV7-2 | few | TGTGCCAGCAGCTTAATATTTTCCAGCGGCAATGAGCAGTTCTTC | CASSLIFSSGNEQFF
TRBD1 | TRBJ1-4 | TRBV18 | few | TGTGCCAGCTCATCTCTCCAGGGGGAGGATGAAAAACTGTTTTTT | CASSSLQGEDEKLFF
- | TRBJ1-2 | TRBV30 | - | TGTGCCTGGAGTCTAGGCGGAGGGGTGAATGGCTACACCTTC | CAWSLGGGVNGYTF
- | TRBJ1-3 | TRBV7-6 | few | TGTGCCAGCAGCTTAAGGATCGCAGGGCCGGTGGGAAACACCATATATTTT | CASSLRIAGPVGNTIYF
- | TRBJ1-2 | TRBV6-5 | medium-sized | TGTGCCAGCAGGCAGGGTTATGGCTACACCTTC | CASRQGYGYTF
- | TRBJ2-7 | TRBV28 | - | TGTGCCAGCAGGACCCAGGAAAACGAGCAGTACTTC | CASRTQENEQYF
TRBD1 | TRBJ1-2 | TRBV28 | few | TGTGCCAGCAGGGGGACAGGCGGTGGCTACACCTTC | CASRGTGGGYTF
TRBD1 | TRBJ1-2 | TRBV18 | few | TGTGCCAGCTCCAGCGGACAGGGGGTGGACTATGGCTACACCTTC | CASSSGQGVDYGYTF
TRBD1 | TRBJ1-1 | TRBV7-2 | - | TGTGCCAGCAGCTTCGGACAGGTTGCCACTGAAGCTTTCTTT | CASSFGQVATEAFF
- | TRBJ2-5 | TRBV9 | few | TGTGCCAGCAGCGTAGCTACGGGGGAGTTGGAGACCCAGTACTTC | CASSVATGELETQYF
- | TRBJ2-3 | TRBV2 | few | TGTGCCAGCTCTTGGGGCCAAACAGATACGCAGTATTTT | CASSWGQTDTQYF
TRBD2 | TRBJ2-7 | TRBV9 | - | TGTGCCAGCAGCGTAGGAGCTAGCGGCTACGAGCAGTACTTC | CASSVGASGYEQYF
TRBD2 | TRBJ2-7 | TRBV28 | - | TGTGCCAGCAGTTTCCCGGGGAGGGTTAAGGGGTCCTACGAGCAGTACTTC | CASSFPGRVKGSYEQYF
TRBD2 | TRBJ2-1 | TRBV28 | many | TGTGCCAGCAGAAGAGGGACTAGCGGGAACAATGAGCAGTTCTTC | CASRRGTSGNNEQFF
TRBD1 | TRBJ2-5 | TRBV19 | few | TGTGCCAGTACCCAGACAGGGGGCGCCGATCTGGAGACCCAGTACTTC | CASTQTGGADLETQYF
- | TRBJ1-5 | TRBV18 | few | TGTGCCAGCTCACCATCGAATGGAGATCAGCCCCAGCATTTT | CASSPSNGDQPQHF
- | TRBJ1-5 | TRBV19 | - | TGTGCCAGTAGGAAACAGGACAATCAGCCCCAGCATTTT | CASRKQDNQPQHF
- | TRBJ1-1 | TRBV18 | few | TGTGCCAGCTCACCGGGCGTAGACACTGAAGCTTTCTTT | CASSPGVDTEAFF
TRBD1 | TRBJ2-7 | TRBV7-2 | few | TGTGCCAGCAGCTTAGGGACAGGCCCCTACGAGCAGTACTTC | CASSLGTGPYEQYF
- | TRBJ1-6 | TRBV2 | - | TGTGCCAGCAGTGGGGCAGTAGGAAGAAGTGGTTCACCCCTCCACTTT | CASSGAVGRSGSPLHF
- | TRBJ1-3 | TRBV5-6 | many | TGTGCCAGCAGCTTTATCGGCTCTGGAAACACCATATATTTT | CASSFIGSGNTIYF
TRBD2 | TRBJ2-7 | TRBV30 | - | TGTGCCTGGAGTGTAGGACTAGCGACCTACGAGCAGTACTTC | CAWSVGLATYEQYF
- | TRBJ1-5 | TRBV28 | - | TGTGCCAGCTCTCGTCCATCCATCGCGGGGCATTTT | CASSRPSIAGHF
TRBD1 | TRBJ1-4 | TRBV5-4 | few | TGTGCCAGCAGCGACGGCGGGACAGGCGATGAAAAACTGTTTTTT | CASSDGGTGDEKLFF
- | TRBJ2-3 | TRBV9 | few | TGTGCCAGCAGCGTCAGACAGGAAAGTGCAGATACGCAGTATTTT | CASSVRQESADTQYF